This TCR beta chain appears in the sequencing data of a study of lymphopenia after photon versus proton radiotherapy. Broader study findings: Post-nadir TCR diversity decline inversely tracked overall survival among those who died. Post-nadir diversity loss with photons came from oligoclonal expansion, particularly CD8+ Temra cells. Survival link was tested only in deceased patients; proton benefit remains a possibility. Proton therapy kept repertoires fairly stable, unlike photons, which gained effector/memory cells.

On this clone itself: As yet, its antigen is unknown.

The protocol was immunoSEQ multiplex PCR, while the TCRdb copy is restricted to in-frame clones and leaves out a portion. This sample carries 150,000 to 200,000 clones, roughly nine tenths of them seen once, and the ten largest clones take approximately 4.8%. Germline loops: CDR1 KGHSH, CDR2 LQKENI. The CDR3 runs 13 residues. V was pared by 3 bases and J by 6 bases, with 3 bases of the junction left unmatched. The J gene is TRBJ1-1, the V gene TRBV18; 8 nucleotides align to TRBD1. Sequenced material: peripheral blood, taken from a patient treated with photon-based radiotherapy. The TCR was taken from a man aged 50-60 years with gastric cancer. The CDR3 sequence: CASSPTGVAEAFF. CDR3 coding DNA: TGTGCCAGCTCACCGACAGGGGTTGCTGAAGCTTTCTTT.